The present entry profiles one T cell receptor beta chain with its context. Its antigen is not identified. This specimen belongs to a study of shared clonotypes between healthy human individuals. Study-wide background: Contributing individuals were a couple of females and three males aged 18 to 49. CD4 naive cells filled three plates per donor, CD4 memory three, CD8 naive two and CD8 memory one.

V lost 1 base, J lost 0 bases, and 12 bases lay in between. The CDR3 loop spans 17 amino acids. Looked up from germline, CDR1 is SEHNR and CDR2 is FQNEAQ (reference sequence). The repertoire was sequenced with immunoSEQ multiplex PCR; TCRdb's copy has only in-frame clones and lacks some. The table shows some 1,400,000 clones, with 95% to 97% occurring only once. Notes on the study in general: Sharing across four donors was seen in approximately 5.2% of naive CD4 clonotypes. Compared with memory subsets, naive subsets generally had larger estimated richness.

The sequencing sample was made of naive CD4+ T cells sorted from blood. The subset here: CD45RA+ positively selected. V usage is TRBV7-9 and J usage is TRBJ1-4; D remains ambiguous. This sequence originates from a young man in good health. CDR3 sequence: CASSLGYGQPTNEKLFF. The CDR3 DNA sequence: TGTGCCAGCAGCTTAGGGTATGGGCAACCAACTAATGAAAAACTGTTTTTT.